This T cell receptor (beta chain) emerged from a study of neurological immune-mediated disorders. Germline V gives CDR1 SGHAT, CDR2 FQNNGV. This CDR3 region has 19 residues. V shed 4 bases and J 0 bases; nucleotides not matched to a gene: 10. This clonotype was recorded at least ten times. Every sequencing run produced over 190 million TCR-beta sequences, and the sequences from any one run covered 15-18 subjects. A single record per CDR3 protein comes from TCRdb applying MiXCR to the 5' RACE reads. The repertoire holds fewer than 45,000 distinct CDR3 sequences, with 11% as singletons. Noted time point: technical triplicate 1.

The chain employs TRBV11-2 and TRBJ2-7, with 15 bases that match TRBD2. This clonotype originated in a man between 60 and 70 years old with HTLV-1-associated myelopathy (HAM/TSP). Sequenced input: PBMCs. The CDR3 DNA sequence: TGTGCCAGCAGCTCTTACTGGACTAGCGGGAGGGCCGCCTCCTACGAGCAGTACTTC. As protein: CASSSYWTSGRAASYEQYF. Full variable domain (outside the CDR3, taken from reference TRBV11-2 and TRBJ2-7): EAGVAQSPRYKIIEKRQSVAFWCNPISGHATLYWYQQILGQGPKLLIQFQNNGVVDDSQLPKDRFSAERLKGVDSTLKIQPAKLEDSAVYLCASSSYWTSGRAASYEQYFGPGTRLTVT.